A selection of T cell receptor beta chains follows, all from one sample in a study of PD-L1 blockade in urothelial cancer. This table comes from immunoSEQ multiplex PCR, and its TCRdb copy is limited to in-frame clones, with some not included. This table holds 45,000 to 50,000 clones, about 82% found once. The sample consisted of PBMCs, taken around atezolizumab (anti-PD-L1) treatment. Every receptor here comes from a man in his sixties or seventies with urothelial cancer. Each CDR3 is given with its conserved first and last residue. A D gene is named only where the DNA matches it firmly. The size field is filled for only some rows; it gives once, few, many or a size class.

NA NA TRBJ1-5 TRBV4-2 TGTGCCAGCAGCCAAGATAGGGGGCAGCCCCAGCATTTT CASSQDRGQPQHF
TRBD2 NA TRBJ2-1 TRBV18 TGTGCCAGCTCAAAAGGGGCAGCGGGAGGCTACAATGAGCAGTTCTTC CASSKGAAGGYNEQFF
NA NA TRBJ1-1 TRBV28 TGTGCCAGCAGTTTGGGGGGGTTCACTGAAGCTTTCTTT CASSLGGFTEAFF
TRBD1 NA TRBJ1-5 TRBV2 TGTGCCAGCAGTTGGGACAGGGGGCCGAATCAGCCCCAGCATTTT CASSWDRGPNQPQHF
TRBD1 NA TRBJ1-2 TRBV5-6 TGTGCCAGCAGCCCGGGACAGGGTGCTTCGGGCTATGGCTACACCTTC CASSPGQGASGYGYTF
NA NA TRBJ2-4 TRBV23-1 TGCGCCCCGGATTTCGACATATTAAACATTCAGTACTTC CAPDFDILNIQYF
NA NA TRBJ1-5 TRBV2 TGTGCCAGCAGTGGTGGGGGGAATCAGCCCCAGCATTTT CASSGGGNQPQHF
TRBD1 once TRBJ2-7 TRBV6-1 TGTGCCAGCAGTGGGCCCAGGGGGCGGCGGTACGAGCAGTACTTC CASSGPRGRRYEQYF
NA NA TRBJ1-5 TRBV18 TGTGCCAGCTCACCATGGTCCCCTCGGCAGGGTCAGCCCCAGCATTTT CASSPWSPRQGQPQHF
TRBD2 NA TRBJ2-1 TRBV7-9 TGTGCCAGCAGCTTGCTAGCGGGAGGGGACAATGAGCAGTTCTTC CASSLLAGGDNEQFF
NA NA TRBJ2-2 TRBV21-1 TGTGCCAGCAGCAAATGGAGACTAGCGGGTCTGAGGACCGGGGAGCTGTTTTTT CASSKWRLAGLRTGELFF
TRBD1 NA TRBJ1-3 TRBV27 TGTGCCAGCAGTCTCACAGGGGTCGGAAACACCATATATTTT CASSLTGVGNTIYF
TRBD1 NA TRBJ1-2 TRBV11-2 TGTGCCAGCAGCTTAAGGACAGGGTGGGACTATGGCTACACCTTC CASSLRTGWDYGYTF
NA NA TRBJ2-7 TRBV28 TGTGCCAGCAGCCGCCGGGACATACTATCGGACGAGCAGTACTTC CASSRRDILSDEQYF
TRBD2 once TRBJ2-3 TRBV2 TGTGCCAGCACGGCAGGGCTAGCGGGGGACTGGGATACGCAGTATTTT CASTAGLAGDWDTQYF
TRBD2 once TRBJ2-2 TRBV19 TGTGCCAGTAGTATAGCTGCGGGAGAAACCGGGGAGCTGTTTTTT CASSIAAGETGELFF
NA once TRBJ2-7 TRBV5-1 TGCGCCAGCAGCTTTCAGGGGGGATACGAGCAGTACTTC CASSFQGGYEQYF
TRBD2 NA TRBJ2-3 TRBV13 TGTGCCAGCAGGCCTTTACTAGCGTTCACAGATACGCAGTATTTT CASRPLLAFTDTQYF
TRBD1 NA TRBJ1-1 TRBV10-2 TGCGCCAGCAGTGCTAGGGGGCCCGGGGCTTTCTTT CASSARGPGAFF
NA NA TRBJ2-7 TRBV7-9 TGTGCCAGCAGCTTTCCCCTAGCTAATGGCGAGCAGTACTTC CASSFPLANGEQYF
TRBD1 once TRBJ1-1 TRBV5-1 TGCGCCAGCAGCTTGTTGACAGGGGACACTGAAGCTTTCTTT CASSLLTGDTEAFF
NA once TRBJ2-4 TRBV4-1 TGCGCCAGCAGCCGGACCTTTGTCAGCGAGGGCAAAAACATTCAGTACTTC CASSRTFVSEGKNIQYF
NA NA TRBJ1-2 TRBV6-1 TGTGCCAGCAGTCGGAACAGGGACAACTATGGCTACACCTTC CASSRNRDNYGYTF